The present T cell receptor beta chain was sequenced within a study of blood T cell repertoires in COVID-19. Study at large: Sample material is recorded as cDNA or gDNA derived from T cells, B-cell-depleted T cells, or PBMCs.

This clone appeared a single time. Germline V gene sequence: CDR1 LGHDT, CDR2 YNNKEL (reference sequence). V dropped 8 bases and J dropped 7 bases, with 21 bases sitting between them. This CDR3 has 14 amino acids. Participants' reported clinical history set cohort assignment. Recovery meant two consecutive negative NP/OP PCR tests, professional clearance, or resolved symptoms. Per the original methods: It was from reference gene primer amplification that nucleated cell counts were estimated. Assay: immunoSEQ multiplex PCR; the TCRdb copy retains only in-frame clones and omits some. For V, J and clone size, that table is used; D and trimming come from the DNA. The table has about 220,000 clones, 84% seen once; the top ten hold approximately 6.6%.

Sequencing was performed on PBMCs or T cells enriched from blood (not recorded which). V is TRBV3-1 (or the pseudogene TRBV3-2) and J is TRBJ2-7; D is perhaps TRBD2 (5 bases). The clonotype originates from a woman in her thirties or forties who had recovered from COVID-19. The CDR3 DNA sequence: TGTGCCAGCGGACTGGCGGGTAGCTCGGGTGAGCAGTACTTC. This encodes CASGLAGSSGEQYF.